The next 18 T cell receptor beta chains were all read from a single sample in a study of control samples from healthy donors and cancer patients. Sequenced by immunoSEQ multiplex PCR; TCRdb stores in-frame clones only, minus some. This sample has tens of thousands of clones, with 85% to 95% found just once. The sequenced sample was blood. Source of these receptors: a man aged 25 to 45 in good health.

CDR3 in amino acids: CASSPDRDSYEQYF. CDR3 nucleotide sequence: TGTGCCAGCAGTCCGGACAGGGACTCCTACGAGCAGTACTTC. The chain carries TRBV7-6 and TRBJ2-7; 8 bases fit TRBD1. Germline assignment: CDR1 SGHVS and CDR2 FNYEAQ. The CDR3 loop spans 14 amino acids. Germline trimming cut 6 bases from V and 0 bases from J; bases unmatched to any gene: 4.

The chain is built from TRBV6-5 and TRBJ2-1; no clear D gene. CDR1 and CDR2 (germline): MNHEY, SVGAGI. The CDR3 is 10 amino acids. V was clipped by 7 bases and J by 3 bases, with 1 base between them. CDR3 residues: CASNYNEQFF. The DNA of the CDR3 is TGTGCCAGCAACTACAATGAGCAGTTCTTC.

V and J are TRBV5-6 and TRBJ2-7; a weak D match, TRBD2 (5 bases). Germline V gives CDR1 SGHDT, CDR2 YYEEEE. The CDR3 consists of 15 residues. V lost 5 bases, J lost 0 bases, and 15 bases lay in between. CDR3 loop: CASSLTGISSYEQYF. Here the CDR3 DNA reads TGTGCCAGCAGTTTAACCGGGATAAGCTCCTACGAGCAGTACTTC.

The rearrangement uses TRBV3-1 (or the pseudogene TRBV3-2) and TRBJ2-1, with 14 positions matching TRBD2. Per germline, CDR1 LGHDT and CDR2 YNNKEL (reference sequence). Germline trimming cut 0 bases from V and 6 bases from J; bases unmatched to any gene: 4. This CDR3 is 17 amino acids long. The CDR3 region is CASSQDEGLAGVNEQFF. DNA for the CDR3: TGTGCCAGCAGCCAAGATGAGGGACTAGCGGGAGTCAATGAGCAGTTCTTC.

The gene calls are TRBV5-8 and TRBJ2-2; the D is unclear. CDR3 length: 14 amino acids. V lost 1 base to trimming and J lost 5 bases, with 9 bases between them. Per the germline V gene, CDR1 is SGHTS and CDR2 is YDEGEE. The CDR3 nucleotides read TGTGCCAGCAGCTTGCCGCTGGATACCGGGGAGCTGTTTTTT. Protein product: CASSLPLDTGELFF.

The rearrangement links TRBV5-6 to TRBJ1-1, with D maybe TRBD1 (6 bases). V gave up 0 bases and J gave up 3 bases, with 9 bases separating them. Germline V gene data show CDR1 as SGHDT and CDR2 as YYEEEE. This CDR3 comprises 14 residues. In DNA, the CDR3 is TGTGCCAGCAGCTTGGTCAGGGGCGACACTGAAGCTTTCTTT. It codes for CASSLVRGDTEAFF.

The V call is TRBV3-1 (or the pseudogene TRBV3-2), the J call TRBJ2-3; a possible D gene is TRBD1 (5 bases). Trimming left V 2 bases short and J 1 base short, with 10 bases between. The length of the CDR3 is 15 residues. Germline CDR1 reads LGHDT; CDR2 reads YNNKEL (reference sequence). In DNA, the CDR3 is TGTGCCAGCAGCCAAAAGGGGATTCGCACAGATACGCAGTATTTT. Translating gives CASSQKGIRTDTQYF.

The gene calls are TRBV28 and TRBJ1-2; TRBD1 is a possible D gene (5 bases). The V gene's germline CDR1 is MDHEN and CDR2 SYDVKM. This CDR3 comprises 15 residues. V was pared by 2 bases and J by 3 bases, with 13 bases between. CDR3 sequence reads: CASSLGRGFHYGYTF. In nucleotides, the CDR3 is TGTGCCAGCAGTTTAGGTAGGGGCTTTCACTATGGCTACACCTTC.

The chain recombines TRBV11-3 with TRBJ2-1; the match to TRBD2 covers 13 bases. The CDR3 extends over 16 amino acids. CDR1 SGHNT and CDR2 YENEEA come from the germline V gene. The J segment lost 4 bases and the V segment lost 5 bases, leaving 5 bases of the junction unmatched. The CDR3 bases are TGTGCCAGCAGCCCTACTAGCGGGAGGGTTTACAATGAGCAGTTCTTC. The encoded protein is CASSPTSGRVYNEQFF.

The J gene is TRBJ2-3, the V gene TRBV7-9; 7 nucleotides line up with TRBD2. The V segment lost 8 bases and the J segment 0 bases; nucleotides outside the gene matches: 5. The CDR3 length is 14 residues. The germline V gene has CDR1 SEHNR and CDR2 FQNEAQ (reference sequence). CDR3 amino acids: CASGPGRSTDTQYF. CDR3 DNA: TGTGCCAGCGGCCCCGGGAGGAGCACAGATACGCAGTATTTT.

The chain uses TRBV5-6 and TRBJ1-3; D call uncertain. Per germline, CDR1 SGHDT and CDR2 YYEEEE. Trimming removed 5 bases at V and 0 bases at J, with 9 bases between. This CDR3 has 14 amino acids. The CDR3 here is CASRRTASGNTIYF. The CDR3, as DNA: TGTGCCAGCAGACGTACAGCCTCTGGAAACACCATATATTTT.

About this clone: Relative to the germline gene, one junction end is altered; a read error may explain this. V and J are TRBV4-1 and TRBJ1-1; 7 positions agree with TRBD1. Germline values: CDR1 MGHRA, CDR2 YSYEKL. This CDR3 has 13 residues. The CDR3 reads CARSRQGYTEAFF. Here the CDR3 DNA reads TGCGCCCGCAGCCGACAGGGCTACACTGAAGCTTTCTTT.

This chain uses TRBV5-1 with TRBJ1-2, with D maybe TRBD1 (5 bases). The V and J ends lost 3 bases and 4 bases respectively, with 22 bases between them. The CDR3 length is 17 residues. The germline V gene has CDR1 SGHRS and CDR2 YFSETQ. The DNA of the CDR3 is TGCGCCAGCAGCTCCCAGGGTAGCCGACGTCAATTCTATGGCTACACCTTC. Translated, it gives CASSSQGSRRQFYGYTF.

The CDR3 sequence is CASSRIQGGTEAFF. CDR3 sequence (DNA): TGTGCCAGCAGTAGGATACAGGGTGGTACTGAAGCTTTCTTT. The chain links TRBV27 to TRBJ1-1; TRBD1 is a possible D gene (6 bases). Trimming pared 5 bases from V and 5 bases from J, leaving 15 bases between. The CDR3 contains 14 residues. Germline V gives CDR1 MNHEY, CDR2 SMNVEV (reference sequence).

The chain uses TRBV5-1 and TRBJ1-6; tentatively, D is TRBD1 (5 bases). The CDR3 totals 12 residues. Germline V gene sequence: CDR1 SGHRS, CDR2 YFSETQ. The V end was cut by 5 bases, the J end by 8 bases, with 8 bases between. CDR3 coding DNA: TGCGCCAGCAGGGTAGGGGATTCACCCCTCCACTTT. It is translated as CASRVGDSPLHF. The entire variable domain, with the rest obtained from reference TRBV5-1 and TRBJ1-6, is as follows: KAGVTQTPRYLIKTRGQQVTLSCSPISGHRSVSWYQQTPGQGLQFLFEYFSETQRNKGNFPGRFSGRQFSNSRSEMNVSTLELGDSALYLCASRVGDSPLHFGNGTRLTVT.

The chain combines TRBV7-2 with TRBJ1-1, with D maybe TRBD1 (5 bases). V lost 2 bases to trimming and J lost 0 bases, with 7 bases between them. The germline V gene encodes CDR1 SGHTA and CDR2 FQGNSA. The CDR3 runs 14 residues. DNA of the CDR3: TGTGCCAGCAGCTTATACAGGTTGAACACTGAAGCTTTCTTT. This gives the protein CASSLYRLNTEAFF.

The chain recombines TRBV2 with TRBJ2-1, with TRBD2 as a possible D gene (5 bases). CDR1 is SNHLY, CDR2 FYNNEI, per germline. Trimming removed 7 bases from V and 5 bases from J, with 12 bases in between. The CDR3 runs to 13 residues. The CDR3, as DNA: TGTGCCAGCACACGAGACTATGACAATGAGCAGTTCTTC. Encoded protein: CASTRDYDNEQFF.

The table lists this clone with a count of one. The J gene is TRBJ2-3, the V gene TRBV18; D may be TRBD2 (5 bases). The CDR3 has 15 residues. The germline CDR1 and CDR2 sequences are KGHSH and LQKENI. V lost 3 bases to trimming and J lost 4 bases, with 14 bases between them. This chain's CDR3 is CASSPPTSAADTQYF. For the CDR3, the DNA is TGTGCCAGCTCACCCCCGACATCAGCGGCAGATACGCAGTATTTT.